The 9 T cell receptor beta chains in this list originate from one sample, sequenced in a study of identical twins. TCRdb used MiXCR to reprocess the 5' RACE reads, holding one entry per CDR3 protein. The profile shows 450,000 to 650,000 distinct CDR3 sequences, roughly 15% of them singletons. The sample was also linked to a second study, of yellow fever vaccine responses in identical twins.

Sample: CD4+ T cells sorted from blood. The receptors were sampled from a woman aged 18 to 35 in good health.

This clonotype was seen only a few times. CDR3 nucleotides: TGCGCCAGCAGCTTCCTAGTCGAAACCGGGGAGCTGTTTTTT. This gives the protein CASSFLVETGELFF. The chain joins TRBV5-1 to TRBJ2-2; D unresolved. V gave up 2 bases and J gave up 5 bases, with 10 bases separating them. The length of the CDR3 is 14 residues. Germline CDR1 is SGHRS and CDR2 is YFSETQ.

This clonotype was detected only a few times. The chain combines TRBV12-3 or TRBV12-4 with TRBJ2-1; 8 bases fit TRBD1. The CDR3 is 14 residues long. J gave up 8 bases and V 5 bases, and 8 bases lay outside the gene matches. CDR3 residues: CASSRQGFIYEQFF. CDR3 nucleotides: TGTGCCAGCAGTCGACAGGGGTTTATCTATGAGCAGTTCTTC.

The genes are TRBV10-3 and TRBJ1-2; the match to TRBD1 covers 8 bases. Losses at the gene ends were 2 bases for V and 2 bases for J; bases not matched to a gene: 4. CDR1 is ENHRY and CDR2 is SYGVKD in the germline V gene. The CDR3 runs to 15 residues. The CDR3 here is CAISERQGINYGYTF. CDR3 nucleotides: TGTGCCATCAGTGAGAGACAGGGGATAAACTATGGCTACACCTTC.

The rearrangement links TRBV11-2 to TRBJ2-5; D is ambiguous. Germline loops: CDR1 SGHAT, CDR2 FQNNGV. The CDR3 is made up of 18 amino acids. V was pared by 3 bases and J by 0 bases, with 20 bases between. The CDR3 protein is CASSLRPGRRMYQETQYF. CDR3 bases: TGTGCCAGCAGCTTGAGGCCAGGACGGAGAATGTACCAAGAGACCCAGTACTTC.

This clonotype was seen a single time. V usage is TRBV18 and J usage is TRBJ2-3, with TRBD2 identical over 12 bases. V lost 3 bases and J lost 5; bases outside the gene matches: 3. The CDR3 spans 15 residues. CDR1 and CDR2 (germline): KGHSH, LQKENI. For the CDR3, the DNA is TGTGCCAGCTCACCTGCGGGACTAGCGGGAGATACGCAGTATTTT. Translated: CASSPAGLAGDTQYF.

There are many counts of this clonotype. The gene calls are TRBV5-1 and TRBJ1-4; 7 positions agree with TRBD1. V lost 2 bases, J lost 8 bases, and 6 bases stayed unmatched. CDR3 length equals 14 residues. CDR1 and CDR2 (germline): SGHRS, YFSETQ. CDR3 loop: CASSFRQGNEKLFF. As DNA, the CDR3 is TGCGCCAGCAGCTTCCGACAGGGTAACGAAAAACTGTTTTTT.

This clonotype has more than one count but fewer than ten. The gene calls are TRBV11-2 and TRBJ2-7, with D unclear. Germline CDR1 SGHAT, CDR2 FQNNGV. The CDR3 contains 13 residues. The germline V and J ends were trimmed by 11 bases and 3 bases, with 17 bases remaining between them. CDR3: CASGWGTHYEQYF. In nucleotides, the CDR3 is TGTGCCTCCGGGTGGGGTACCCACTACGAGCAGTACTTC.

V and J are TRBV28 and TRBJ2-1; 7 nucleotides line up with TRBD1. Germline CDR1 is MDHEN and CDR2 is SYDVKM. The V gene end was trimmed by 6 bases and the J gene end by 7 bases; junction bases not matched to a gene: 9. This CDR3 contains 14 residues. CDR3 DNA: TGTGCCAGCAGATATGACAGGGTCGGAAATGAGCAGTTCTTC. Translating it yields CASRYDRVGNEQFF.

This clonotype was picked up a small number of times. The V gene is TRBV10-3, the J gene TRBJ2-2; the D gene is possibly TRBD1 (5 bases). This CDR3 is built from 14 residues. Germline values: CDR1 ENHRY, CDR2 SYGVKD. With 6 bases removed from V and 1 base from J, the gap between germline ends came to 9 bases. The CDR3 DNA sequence: TGTGCCATCAGGGGGCTGGAGAACACCGGGGAGCTGTTTTTT. Its protein product is CAIRGLENTGELFF.